Sequencing of this TCR beta chain was carried out in a study of CD4 T cell repertoires in COVID-19. Trimming stripped 4 bases from V and 4 bases from J, with 14 bases between. Germline loops: CDR1 MDHEN, CDR2 SYDVKM. The CDR3 covers 14 residues. This clone was observed once. These memory T cells were uncultured and sequenced directly after ex vivo isolation. TCRdb's copy holds only in-frame clones and misses some; the assay was immunoSEQ multiplex PCR. The table has 8,000 or so clones, 84% seen once. The starting material was effector memory CD4+ T cells from blood, obtained before the COVID-19 pandemic. The source is a human donor who had COVID-19. The V gene is TRBV28, the J gene TRBJ2-7; maybe TRBD1 (5 bases). CDR3: CASSSQGRPYEQYF. In nucleotides, the CDR3 is TGTGCCAGCAGTTCTCAGGGAAGGCCTTACGAGCAGTACTTC.